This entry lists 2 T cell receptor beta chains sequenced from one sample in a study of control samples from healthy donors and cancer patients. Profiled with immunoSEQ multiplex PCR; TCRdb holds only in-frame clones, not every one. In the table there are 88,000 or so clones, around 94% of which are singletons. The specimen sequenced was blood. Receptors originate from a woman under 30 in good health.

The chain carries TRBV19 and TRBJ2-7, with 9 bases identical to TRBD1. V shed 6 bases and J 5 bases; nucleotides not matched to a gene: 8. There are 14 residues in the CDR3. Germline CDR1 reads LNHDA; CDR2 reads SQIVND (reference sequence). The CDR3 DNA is TGTGCCAGTAGCCCGGGACAGGGTATCCACGAGCAGTACTTC. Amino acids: CASSPGQGIHEQYF.

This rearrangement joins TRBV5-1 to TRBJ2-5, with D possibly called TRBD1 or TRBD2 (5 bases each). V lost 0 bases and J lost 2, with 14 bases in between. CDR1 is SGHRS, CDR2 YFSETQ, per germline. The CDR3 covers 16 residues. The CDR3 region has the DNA TGCGCCAGCAGCTTGGTTGGGACCCAAAGTCAAGAGACCCAGTACTTC. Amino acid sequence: CASSLVGTQSQETQYF. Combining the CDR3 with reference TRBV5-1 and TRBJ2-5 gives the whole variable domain KAGVTQTPRYLIKTRGQQVTLSCSPISGHRSVSWYQQTPGQGLQFLFEYFSETQRNKGNFPGRFSGRQFSNSRSEMNVSTLELGDSALYLCASSLVGTQSQETQYFGPGTRLLVL.